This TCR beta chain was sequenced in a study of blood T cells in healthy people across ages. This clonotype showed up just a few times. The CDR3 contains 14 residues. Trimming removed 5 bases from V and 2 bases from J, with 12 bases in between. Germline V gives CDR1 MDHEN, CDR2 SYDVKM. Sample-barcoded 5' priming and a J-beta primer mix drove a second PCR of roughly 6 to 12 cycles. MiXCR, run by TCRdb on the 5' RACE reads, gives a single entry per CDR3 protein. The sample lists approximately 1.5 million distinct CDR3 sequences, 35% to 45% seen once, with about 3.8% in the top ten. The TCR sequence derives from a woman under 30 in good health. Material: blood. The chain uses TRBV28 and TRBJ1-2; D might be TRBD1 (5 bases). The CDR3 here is CASSPPQDNYGYTF. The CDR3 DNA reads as TGTGCCAGCAGTCCACCACAGGACAACTATGGCTACACCTTC.